Presented here are 14 T cell receptor beta chains from one specimen sequenced in a study of blood T cell repertoires in COVID-19. Repertoires were generated with immunoSEQ multiplex PCR, while TCRdb's copy carries only in-frame clones and drops some. The sample lists more than 300,000 clones; 85% to 90% were seen once. Input material: PBMCs or T cells enriched from blood (not recorded which). The origin of the receptors is a woman aged 18-29 years who had recovered from COVID-19.

The chain uses TRBV6-5 and TRBJ2-1; 12 bases fit TRBD2. Trimming removed 6 bases from V and 5 bases from J; junction bases left unmatched: 2. Per the germline V gene, CDR1 is MNHEY and CDR2 is SVGAGI. This CDR3 has 14 residues. As DNA, the CDR3 is TGTGCCAGCAGGACTAGCGGGAGACACAATGAGCAGTTCTTC. Translating gives CASRTSGRHNEQFF.

The V and J genes are TRBV10-1 and TRBJ1-1; 11 bases align to TRBD1. CDR3 length: 15 residues. With V trimmed by 8 bases and J by 6 bases, 11 bases remained unmatched. Germline V gene lookup returns CDR1 WNHNN and CDR2 SYGVQD (reference sequence). The DNA for the CDR3 is TGCGCCAGCCCCAAATCCGGACAGGGGGCGGCTGAAGCTTTCTTT. The encoded protein is CASPKSGQGAAEAFF.

This clone has a handful of counts. V is TRBV19 and J is TRBJ1-2; D gene uncertain. CDR1 and CDR2 (germline): LNHDA, SQIVND (reference sequence). With 4 bases removed from V and 6 bases from J, the gap between germline ends came to 12 bases. The CDR3 spans 13 residues. The CDR3 here is CASSTVGGNGYTF. CDR3 in DNA: TGTGCCAGTAGTACCGTGGGAGGAAATGGCTACACCTTC.

The chain uses TRBV24-1 and TRBJ1-1; TRBD1 is a possible D gene (6 bases). V shed 0 bases and J shed 1 base, with 8 bases lying between them. Per germline, CDR1 KGHDR and CDR2 SFDVKD. This CDR3 spans 15 amino acids. CDR3 bases: TGTGCCACCAGTGATTTGAGGGACAAGAACACTGAAGCTTTCTTT. Translating gives CATSDLRDKNTEAFF.

A few counts support this clone. The J gene is TRBJ2-1, the V gene TRBV6-5; TRBD2 is a possible D gene (5 bases). CDR3 size: 16 residues. With 4 bases removed from V and 3 bases from J, the gap between germline ends came to 16 bases. Looked up from germline, CDR1 is MNHEY and CDR2 is SVGAGI. The CDR3 DNA sequence: TGTGCCAGCAGTTCCGCCGGCAAGCGGCTCTACAATGAGCAGTTCTTC. Residues: CASSSAGKRLYNEQFF.

The chain combines TRBV7-8 with TRBJ2-7; 10 bases fit TRBD1. Germline trimming cut 4 bases from V and 5 bases from J; bases unmatched to any gene: 5. The germline CDR1 and CDR2 sequences are SGHVS and FQNEAQ. This CDR3 is built from 14 residues. CDR3 in DNA: TGTGCCAGCAGCTGGGGACAGGGGAACAACGAGCAGTACTTC. Protein product: CASSWGQGNNEQYF. The full variable domain, in which reference TRBV7-8 and TRBJ2-7 provide the parts outside the CDR3, is GAGVSQSPRYKVAKRGQDVALRCDPISGHVSLFWYQQALGQGPEFLTYFQNEAQLDKSGLPSDRFFAERPEGSVSTLKIQRTQQEDSAVYLCASSWGQGNNEQYFGPGTRLTVT.

The genes are TRBV2 and TRBJ1-2; 7 bases align to TRBD1. Germline V gene data show CDR1 as SNHLY and CDR2 as FYNNEI. V dropped 4 bases and J dropped 9; count of bases not matched to a gene: 8. The CDR3 extends over 13 amino acids. CDR3 nucleotide sequence: TGTGCCAGCAGTGTAGAGACAGGGAGTCGCTACACCTTC. This gives the protein CASSVETGSRYTF.

This chain connects TRBV30 to TRBJ2-7; 8 bases are shared with TRBD1. Germline assignment: CDR1 GTSNPN and CDR2 SVGIG (reference sequence). The V and J ends lost 2 bases and 1 base, in that order; junction bases with no gene match: 10. The CDR3 spans 16 residues. Here the CDR3 DNA reads TGTGCCTGGAGTATATGGGGACAGGAGAATTCCTACGAGCAGTACTTC. Encoded protein: CAWSIWGQENSYEQYF. The complete variable domain, with remaining parts taken from reference TRBV30 and TRBJ2-7, reads SQTIHQWPATLVQPVGSPLSLECTVEGTSNPNLYWYRQAAGRGLQLLFYSVGIGQISSEVPQNLSASRPQDRQFILSSKKLLLSDSGFYLCAWSIWGQENSYEQYFGPGTRLTVT.

The chain has TRBV28 and TRBJ2-3, with no clear D. The germline V gene has CDR1 MDHEN and CDR2 SYDVKM. The length of the CDR3 is 16 residues. Trimming shortened V by 2 bases and J by 3 bases, and 15 bases separated the two germline ends. CDR3 region: CASSLSSAVGTDTQYF. CDR3 DNA sequence: TGTGCCAGCAGTTTAAGCAGCGCCGTTGGTACAGATACGCAGTATTTT.

This clone was picked up one time. The rearrangement uses TRBV6-6 and TRBJ1-1; 7 nucleotides agree with TRBD1. CDR1 is MNHNY and CDR2 is SVGAGI in the germline V gene (reference sequence). The CDR3 consists of 14 residues. The junction had 13 bases not matched to a gene; V was cut back by 7 bases and J by 8 bases. The CDR3 loop reads CASIVPEGQTEAFF. The CDR3 DNA sequence: TGTGCCAGCATCGTCCCGGAGGGACAGACGGAAGCTTTCTTT.

V usage is TRBV6-6 and J usage is TRBJ1-2, with D maybe TRBD1 (5 bases). Trimming shortened V by 7 bases and J by 2 bases, and 11 bases separated the two germline ends. Germline V lookup: CDR1 MNHNY, CDR2 SVGAGI (reference sequence). This CDR3 region has 13 residues. The CDR3 sequence is CASITGGNYGYTF. CDR3 coding DNA: TGTGCCAGCATCACGGGGGGGAACTATGGCTACACCTTC.

This sequence joins TRBV28 and TRBJ1-2, with 12 bases identical to TRBD1. The CDR3 runs 14 residues. The V gene's germline CDR1 is MDHEN and CDR2 SYDVKM. Unmatched junction bases numbered 4, after V lost 3 bases and J lost 8 bases. This CDR3 is CASSLGQGAGGYTF. As DNA, the CDR3 is TGTGCCAGCAGTTTGGGACAGGGGGCAGGGGGCTACACCTTC.

The chain is built from TRBV3-1 (or the pseudogene TRBV3-2) and TRBJ2-6; no firm D call. This CDR3 is 15 amino acids long. Germline values: CDR1 LGHDT, CDR2 YNNKEL (reference sequence). V was trimmed by 4 bases and J by 0 bases, leaving 7 bases between them. The CDR3 region is CASSPSDSGANVLTF. Here the CDR3 DNA reads TGTGCCAGCAGCCCATCAGACTCTGGGGCCAACGTCCTGACTTTC.

The J gene is TRBJ1-4, the V gene TRBV15; TRBD1 is a possible D gene (6 bases). CDR1 and CDR2 from the germline V gene are LNHNV and YYDKDF (reference sequence). V gave up 1 base and J gave up 5 bases, with 14 bases separating them. The CDR3 consists of 16 residues. The CDR3 DNA reads TGTGCCACCAGCAGAGGTGCGTCAGGGGACAATGAAAAACTGTTTTTT. Protein sequence: CATSRGASGDNEKLFF.